Presented here are 12 T cell receptor beta chains from one specimen sequenced in a study of T cells in Graves' hyperthyroidism and ophthalmopathy. Amplification yielded TCR beta CDR3 regions, with RNA transcripts as the source. The TCR CDR3 first-round RT-PCR relied on the HTBI primer set. MiXCR, applied by TCRdb to the multiplex PCR reads, yields one record per CDR3 protein. The sample lists about 100,000 distinct CDR3 sequences; approximately 16% were seen once. Sequencing was performed on blood. These receptors were obtained from a woman between 50 and 59 years old with Graves' hyperthyroidism.

This clonotype has ten or more counts. The rearrangement uses TRBV11-2 and TRBJ2-1, with TRBD2 as a possible D gene (6 bases). Trimming shortened V by 1 base and J by 9 bases, and 7 bases separated the two germline ends. From germline, CDR1 is SGHAT and CDR2 FQNNGV. This CDR3 spans 12 amino acids. The CDR3 region has the DNA TGTGCCAGCAGCTTAGGGGGGGTTGAGCAGTTCTTC. Encoded protein: CASSLGGVEQFF.

Ten or more counts support this clonotype. The CDR3 region has the DNA TGTGCCAGTAGCCCCAACGCGGGTTTTACTGAAGCTTTCTTT. It yields the protein CASSPNAGFTEAFF. The chain carries TRBV19 and TRBJ1-1; unclear D gene. CDR1 is LNHDA, CDR2 SQIVND, per germline (reference sequence). The CDR3 length is 14 residues. The V end lost 6 bases, the J end lost 5 bases, and 16 bases lay between the germline ends. The full variable domain, completed using reference TRBV19 and TRBJ1-1, is DGGITQSPKYLFRKEGQNVTLSCEQNLNHDAMYWYRQDPGQGLRLIYYSQIVNDFQKGDIAEGYSVSREKKESFPLTVTSAQKNPTAFYLCASSPNAGFTEAFFGQGTRLTVV.

This clonotype was recorded at least ten times. The V and J genes are TRBV12-3 or TRBV12-4 and TRBJ2-1, with 9 bases aligning to TRBD1. V was pared by 4 bases and J by 5 bases, with 6 bases of the junction left unmatched. CDR3 size: 15 residues. CDR3 sequence reads: CASSSGDRANNEQFF. CDR3 sequence (DNA): TGTGCCAGCAGTTCGGGGGACAGGGCTAACAATGAGCAGTTCTTC.

This clonotype was counted ten times or more. V and J are TRBV20-1 and TRBJ2-3; 8 bases agree with TRBD2. J was trimmed by 3 bases and V by 6 bases; bases with no gene match: 5. This CDR3 spans 13 amino acids. Germline V gene data show CDR1 as DFQATT and CDR2 as SNEGSKA (reference sequence). In DNA, the CDR3 is TGCAGTGCCAAAGGACTAGCAACAGATACGCAGTATTTT. It translates to CSAKGLATDTQYF.

This clonotype showed up many times. The rearrangement links TRBV11-2 to TRBJ1-6, with D possibly TRBD1 on 6 matching bases. This CDR3 region has 17 residues. The germline V gene has CDR1 SGHAT and CDR2 FQNNGV. Deletions cut 5 bases from V and 1 base from J, with 15 bases between. The CDR3 spells CASSRGGGLSYNSPLHF. Here the CDR3 DNA reads TGTGCCAGCAGCCGGGGGGGGGGGCTGTCCTATAATTCACCCCTCCACTTT.

This clonotype was recorded many times. This chain uses TRBV28 with TRBJ1-6; D is possibly TRBD1 (5 bases). Germline V lookup: CDR1 MDHEN, CDR2 SYDVKM. Trimming shortened V by 6 bases and J by 7 bases, and 13 bases separated the two germline ends. The CDR3 contains 14 residues. The CDR3 coding sequence is TGTGCCAGCAGAGGACCGGGGACGAATTCACCCCTCCACTTT. Its protein product is CASRGPGTNSPLHF.

This clonotype has ten or more counts. The gene calls are TRBV27 and TRBJ2-7; D might be TRBD1 (5 bases). V gave up 6 bases and J gave up 5 bases, with 17 bases separating them. Per germline, CDR1 MNHEY and CDR2 SMNVEV (reference sequence). The CDR3 covers 14 residues. The CDR3 sequence: CASSPLNRNHEQYF. CDR3 nucleotides: TGTGCCAGCAGCCCTTTGAACAGGAACCACGAGCAGTACTTC.

The V and J genes are TRBV5-1 and TRBJ2-1, with 12 bases that match TRBD1. The V and J ends lost 2 bases and 8 bases, in that order; junction bases with no gene match: 5. Germline V gene sequence: CDR1 SGHRS, CDR2 YFSETQ. The CDR3 has 15 residues. CDR3 nucleotides: TGCGCCAGCAGCTTCGGGACAGGGGGCTTCGATGAGCAGTTCTTC. The encoded protein is CASSFGTGGFDEQFF.

Ten or more counts support this clonotype. This rearrangement joins TRBV12-3 or TRBV12-4 to TRBJ1-2; D is unclear. V shed 6 bases and J shed 0 bases, with 5 bases lying between them. The CDR3 sequence is 12 residues long. The CDR3 loop reads CASSPPNYGYTF. In DNA, the CDR3 is TGTGCCAGCAGCCCCCCTAACTATGGCTACACCTTC.

In this sample, this clonotype turned up many times. The chain employs TRBV6-1 and TRBJ1-1, with D possibly matching TRBD1 (6 bases). CDR3 length: 14 amino acids. Germline CDR1 MNHNS, CDR2 SASEGT. Trimming took 6 bases from V and 0 from J, leaving 11 bases between them. The CDR3 loop reads CASRRDNLNTEAFF. The CDR3 DNA reads TGTGCCAGCAGGAGGGACAACCTGAACACTGAAGCTTTCTTT.

This clonotype has ten or more counts. The chain employs TRBV6-1 and TRBJ1-5, with a tentative D call TRBD1 (5 bases). The length of the CDR3 is 13 residues. Germline V gives CDR1 MNHNS, CDR2 SASEGT. V lost 6 bases, J lost 5 bases, and 11 bases lay in between. The CDR3 DNA sequence: TGTGCCAGCAGGAGAGGGGATTATCAGCCCCAGCATTTT. It specifies CASRRGDYQPQHF.

About this clonotype itself: Relative to the germline gene, one junction end is altered; a read error may explain this. J is TRBJ1-5 and V is TRBV7-2; maybe TRBD1 (5 bases). Per the germline V gene, CDR1 is SGHTA and CDR2 is FQGNSA. This CDR3 region has 14 residues. This CDR3 reads CASSLDSSNQPQHF. The CDR3, as DNA: TGTGCCAGCAGTTTAGACAGTAGCAATCAGCCCCAGCATTTT.